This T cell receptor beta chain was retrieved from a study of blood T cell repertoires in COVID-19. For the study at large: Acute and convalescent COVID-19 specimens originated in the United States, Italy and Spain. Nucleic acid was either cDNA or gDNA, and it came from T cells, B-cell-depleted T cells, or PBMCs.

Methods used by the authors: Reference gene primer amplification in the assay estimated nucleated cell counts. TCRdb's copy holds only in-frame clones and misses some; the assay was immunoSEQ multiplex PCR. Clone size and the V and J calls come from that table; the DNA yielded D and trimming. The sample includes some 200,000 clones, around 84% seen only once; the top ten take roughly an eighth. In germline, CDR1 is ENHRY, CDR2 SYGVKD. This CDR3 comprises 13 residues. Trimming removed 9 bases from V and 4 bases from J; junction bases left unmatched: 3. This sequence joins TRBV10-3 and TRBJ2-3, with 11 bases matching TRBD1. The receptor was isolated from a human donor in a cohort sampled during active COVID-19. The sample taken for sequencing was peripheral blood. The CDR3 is CAIGQGAPDTQYF. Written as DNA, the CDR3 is TGTGCCATAGGACAGGGGGCCCCAGATACGCAGTATTTT.